Presented here are 23 T cell receptor beta chains from one specimen sequenced in a study of blood T cell repertoires in COVID-19. Assay: immunoSEQ multiplex PCR; the TCRdb copy retains only in-frame clones and omits some. The table records about 250,000 clones, around 83% of them present only once. Material: peripheral blood. These receptors all stem from a man at least 80 years old with acute or convalescent COVID-19.

The chain couples TRBV5-1 to TRBJ1-1, with a weak D call TRBD1 (5 bases). Germline V gives CDR1 SGHRS, CDR2 YFSETQ. The CDR3 has 15 residues. V dropped 4 bases and J dropped 1 base, with 14 bases sitting between them. CDR3 DNA sequence: TGCGCCAGCAGCCCGGACACCTTACCGAACACTGAAGCTTTCTTT. It yields the protein CASSPDTLPNTEAFF. Looking up the rest from reference TRBV5-1 and TRBJ1-1 gives the full variable domain: KAGVTQTPRYLIKTRGQQVTLSCSPISGHRSVSWYQQTPGQGLQFLFEYFSETQRNKGNFPGRFSGRQFSNSRSEMNVSTLELGDSALYLCASSPDTLPNTEAFFGQGTRLTVV.

The CDR3 bases are TGTGCCAGCAGTCTTTTCCCCTTCGCTAGCGGGAGGAGCGACGAGCAGTACTTC. Encoded protein: CASSLFPFASGRSDEQYF. The chain recombines TRBV27 with TRBJ2-7; TRBD2 aligns across 11 bases. With 5 bases clipped from V and 5 bases from J, the junction kept 17 bases outside the gene matches. Germline CDR1 MNHEY, CDR2 SMNVEV (reference sequence). The CDR3 runs 18 residues.

The chain employs TRBV24-1 and TRBJ2-5; D perhaps matches TRBD2 (6 bases). Trimming took off 3 bases at V and 3 bases at J, with 16 bases between the two ends. This CDR3 has 16 residues. Per the germline V gene, CDR1 is KGHDR and CDR2 is SFDVKD. CDR3 loop: CATSDPLGGGEETQYF. The CDR3 bases are TGTGCCACCAGTGATCCCCTGGGAGGAGGGGAAGAGACCCAGTACTTC.

The V gene is TRBV3-1 (or the pseudogene TRBV3-2), the J gene TRBJ1-6; a possible D gene is TRBD1 (5 bases). Per germline, CDR1 LGHDT and CDR2 YNNKEL (reference sequence). CDR3 length: 17 residues. The V and J ends lost 4 bases and 9 bases respectively, with 22 bases between them. CDR3 bases: TGTGCCAGCAGCCCCTCAGGAGGAGGGGCTGGAGGTTCACCCCTCCACTTT. Encoded protein: CASSPSGGGAGGSPLHF.

This clone was found once. CDR3 nucleotide sequence: TGCGCCAGCAGCTTGGCGGGGAACAGGAACACTGAAGCTTTCTTT. Its translation: CASSLAGNRNTEAFF. V is TRBV5-1 and J is TRBJ1-1, with D unclear. The CDR3 spans 15 residues. Germline assignment: CDR1 SGHRS and CDR2 YFSETQ. The V and J ends lost 0 bases and 1 base respectively, with 10 bases between them.

The chain recombines TRBV2 with TRBJ1-2, with no clear D. Germline V gives CDR1 SNHLY, CDR2 FYNNEI. The CDR3 totals 13 residues. V lost 4 bases and J lost 2, with 8 bases in between. The CDR3: CASSGTPNYGYTF. CDR3 bases: TGTGCCAGCAGTGGTACACCCAACTATGGCTACACCTTC.

The chain has TRBV7-9 and TRBJ2-7; TRBD1 matches at 7 bases. The CDR3 is 16 amino acids. Trimming removed 5 bases from V and 1 base from J; junction bases left unmatched: 11. Per the germline V gene, CDR1 is SEHNR and CDR2 is FQNEAQ (reference sequence). The CDR3 loop reads CASSGFTGTASYEQYF. CDR3 coding DNA: TGTGCCAGCAGCGGATTCACCGGGACAGCTTCCTACGAGCAGTACTTC. The full variable domain, its missing parts supplied by reference TRBV7-9 and TRBJ2-7, is DTGVSQNPRHKITKRGQNVTFRCDPISEHNRLYWYRQTLGQGPEFLTYFQNEAQLEKSRLLSDRFSAERPKGSFSTLEIQRTEQGDSAMYLCASSGFTGTASYEQYFGPGTRLTVT.

This sequence joins TRBV25-1 and TRBJ2-7; TRBD1 matches 11 bases. This CDR3 is built from 16 residues. V dropped 1 base and J dropped 0; count of bases not matched to a gene: 2. Per the germline V gene, CDR1 is MGHDK and CDR2 is SYGVNS. DNA of the CDR3: TGTGCCAGCAGTGAATCTGGGACAGGGGGCTCCTACGAGCAGTACTTC. This gives the protein CASSESGTGGSYEQYF.

This clone was counted only a few times. This chain links TRBV27 with TRBJ2-7; maybe TRBD1 (6 bases). CDR3 size: 13 residues. Germline values: CDR1 MNHEY, CDR2 SMNVEV (reference sequence). V lost 6 bases, J lost 7 bases, and 16 bases lay in between. The chain's CDR3 is CASRWGLRGEQYF. The CDR3 DNA reads as TGTGCCAGCAGGTGGGGTTTGAGGGGGGAGCAGTACTTC.

The chain couples TRBV6-5 to TRBJ2-7; TRBD1 agrees at 11 bases. CDR3 length: 14 amino acids. V trimming: 8 bases; J trimming: 3 bases; junction bases outside the gene matches: 6. CDR1 is MNHEY and CDR2 is SVGAGI in the germline V gene. The CDR3 loop reads CASWRGQGGYEQYF. CDR3 in DNA: TGTGCCAGCTGGCGGGGACAGGGGGGCTACGAGCAGTACTTC.

This clone was detected a few times. This chain joins TRBV2 and TRBJ2-2; a weak D match, TRBD1 (7 bases). In germline, CDR1 is SNHLY, CDR2 FYNNEI. The CDR3 contains 14 residues. V lost 8 bases and J 3 bases, leaving 13 bases between the germline ends. The CDR3 region is CASFDRDYTGELFF. In nucleotides, the CDR3 is TGTGCCAGCTTTGACAGGGACTACACCGGGGAGCTGTTTTTT. Full variable domain (remainder filled in from reference TRBV2 and TRBJ2-2): EPEVTQTPSHQVTQMGQEVILRCVPISNHLYFYWYRQILGQKVEFLVSFYNNEISEKSEIFDDQFSVERPDGSNFTLKIRSTKLEDSAMYFCASFDRDYTGELFFGEGSRLTVL.

This chain links TRBV3-1 (or the pseudogene TRBV3-2) with TRBJ1-2; perhaps TRBD1 as D (6 bases). Trimming cost V 1 base and J 8 bases, with 11 bases left between them. Germline V gives CDR1 LGHDT, CDR2 YNNKEL (reference sequence). The CDR3 has 13 residues. The CDR3 DNA is TGTGCCAGCAGCCAAGCCAACAGGGCCGGCTACACCTTC. Residues: CASSQANRAGYTF.

V usage is TRBV7-8 and J usage is TRBJ2-3; 9 positions agree with TRBD2. Germline V gene lookup returns CDR1 SGHVS and CDR2 FQNEAQ. The CDR3 totals 17 residues. V lost 2 bases to trimming and J lost 0 bases; unmatched junction nucleotides: 6. The CDR3 nucleotides read TGTGCCAGCAGCTTAAGGCTAGCGGGACCTAGCACAGATACGCAGTATTTT. This sequence encodes CASSLRLAGPSTDTQYF.

This sequence joins TRBV2 and TRBJ2-7, with 7 positions matching TRBD1. Germline assignment: CDR1 SNHLY and CDR2 FYNNEI. The CDR3 is 15 amino acids. J was trimmed by 2 bases and V by 5 bases; bases with no gene match: 9. The CDR3 sequence: CASSLDRTLAYEQYF. For the CDR3, the DNA is TGTGCCAGCAGTTTGGACAGGACCCTAGCCTACGAGCAGTACTTC. Complete variable domain (other parts from reference TRBV2 and TRBJ2-7): EPEVTQTPSHQVTQMGQEVILRCVPISNHLYFYWYRQILGQKVEFLVSFYNNEISEKSEIFDDQFSVERPDGSNFTLKIRSTKLEDSAMYFCASSLDRTLAYEQYFGPGTRLTVT.

This rearrangement joins TRBV5-6 to TRBJ1-5, with D possibly being TRBD1 (5 bases). The CDR3 sequence is 12 residues long. The germline CDR1 and CDR2 sequences are SGHDT and YYEEEE. Trimming took 3 bases from V and 7 from J, leaving 8 bases between them. The CDR3 reads CASSWGGQPQHF. The CDR3, as DNA: TGTGCCAGCAGCTGGGGGGGGCAGCCCCAGCATTTT. Drawing the rest from reference TRBV5-6 and TRBJ1-5, the complete variable domain is DAGVTQSPTHLIKTRGQQVTLRCSPKSGHDTVSWYQQALGQGPQFIFQYYEEEERQRGNFPDRFSGHQFPNYSSELNVNALLLGDSALYLCASSWGGQPQHFGDGTRLSIL.

The gene calls are TRBV11-2 and TRBJ2-2; TRBD2 aligns across 8 bases. CDR3 length: 13 residues. Trimming at V came to 6 bases and at J to 7 bases, leaving 4 bases not matched to a gene. Germline-derived CDR1 and CDR2 are SGHAT and FQNNGV. Here the CDR3 reads CASRIAGIGELFF. DNA for the CDR3: TGTGCCAGCAGGATAGCGGGGATCGGGGAGCTGTTTTTT.

This sequence joins TRBV2 and TRBJ1-1, with 9 nucleotides matching TRBD1. CDR1 and CDR2 from the germline V gene are SNHLY and FYNNEI. The V gene end was trimmed by 6 bases and the J gene end by 6 bases; junction bases not matched to a gene: 11. This CDR3 is built from 15 residues. The CDR3 nucleotides read TGTGCCAGCAGCTCTTGGCCGGGACAGGGCGCTGAAGCTTTCTTT. Residues: CASSSWPGQGAEAFF. The whole variable domain, remainder taken from reference TRBV2 and TRBJ1-1, is EPEVTQTPSHQVTQMGQEVILRCVPISNHLYFYWYRQILGQKVEFLVSFYNNEISEKSEIFDDQFSVERPDGSNFTLKIRSTKLEDSAMYFCASSSWPGQGAEAFFGQGTRLTVV.

The chain uses TRBV15 and TRBJ1-5; D perhaps matches TRBD1 (6 bases). This CDR3 region has 12 residues. Germline V gene lookup returns CDR1 LNHNV and CDR2 YYDKDF (reference sequence). The ends were cut back, 3 bases at V and 11 bases at J, with 11 bases in the middle. The CDR3 DNA is TGTGCCACCAGCAGGGCCGCAGGGGCCCAGCATTTT. Translated, it gives CATSRAAGAQHF.

This chain uses TRBV6-5 with TRBJ2-7, with TRBD2 matching over 14 bases. Germline V gene lookup returns CDR1 MNHEY and CDR2 SVGAGI. V dropped 6 bases and J dropped 7; count of bases not matched to a gene: 8. This CDR3 is built from 15 residues. The CDR3 DNA reads as TGTGCCAGCAGGAGACTAGCGGGAGGGTCGGGGGAGCAGTACTTC. Amino acid sequence: CASRRLAGGSGEQYF.

This chain joins TRBV11-2 and TRBJ2-2; 9 bases are a match to TRBD1. The CDR3 is 14 amino acids. Germline CDR1 SGHAT, CDR2 FQNNGV. After removal of 7 bases from V and 7 bases from J, the junction contained 7 bases not matched to a gene. Here the CDR3 reads CASTQQGAVGELFF. As DNA, the CDR3 is TGTGCCAGCACCCAACAGGGGGCAGTCGGGGAGCTGTTTTTT.

The V call is TRBV28, the J call TRBJ2-3, with 7 positions matching TRBD2. The V segment lost 6 bases and the J segment 1 base; nucleotides outside the gene matches: 4. Germline V lookup: CDR1 MDHEN, CDR2 SYDVKM. CDR3 size: 14 residues. The CDR3 is CASSPAGRTDTQYF. The CDR3 DNA reads as TGTGCCAGCAGCCCAGCGGGGCGCACAGATACGCAGTATTTT.

The chain links TRBV3-1 (or the pseudogene TRBV3-2) to TRBJ2-4; 8 bases fit TRBD1. Trimming took 3 bases from V and 6 from J; bases not matched to a gene: 10. The CDR3 length is 16 residues. Per germline, CDR1 LGHDT and CDR2 YNNKEL (reference sequence). This CDR3 is CASSHYGQGRGNIQYF. The CDR3 nucleotides are TGTGCCAGCAGCCACTACGGACAGGGCAGAGGAAACATTCAGTACTTC.

The V gene is TRBV5-5, the J gene TRBJ1-2; D call uncertain. The CDR3 sequence is 12 residues long. Trimming removed 0 bases at V and 6 bases at J, with 6 bases between. CDR1 SGHKS and CDR2 YYEKEE come from the germline V gene (reference sequence). The CDR3 DNA sequence: TGTGCCAGCAGCTTGGCCACTGATGGCTACACCTTC. It yields the protein CASSLATDGYTF. The variable domain in full, completed from reference TRBV5-5 and TRBJ1-2, reads DAGVTQSPTHLIKTRGQQVTLRCSPISGHKSVSWYQQVLGQGPQFIFQYYEKEERGRGNFPDRFSARQFPNYSSELNVNALLLGDSALYLCASSLATDGYTFGSGTRLTVV.